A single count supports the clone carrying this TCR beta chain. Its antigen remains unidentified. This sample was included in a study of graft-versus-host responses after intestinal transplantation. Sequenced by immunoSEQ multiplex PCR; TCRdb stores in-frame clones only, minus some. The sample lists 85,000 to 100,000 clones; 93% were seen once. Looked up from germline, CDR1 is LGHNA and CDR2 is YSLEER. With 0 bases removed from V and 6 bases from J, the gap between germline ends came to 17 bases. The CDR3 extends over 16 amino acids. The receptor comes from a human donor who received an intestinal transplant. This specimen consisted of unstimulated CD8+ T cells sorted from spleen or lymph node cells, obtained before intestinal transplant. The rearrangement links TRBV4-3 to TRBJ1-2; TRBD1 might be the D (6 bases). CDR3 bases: TGCGCCAGCAGCCAAGATCTAATTCGGGGGGCAGATGGCTACACCTTC. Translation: CASSQDLIRGADGYTF.